Shown below are 21 T cell receptor beta chains from a single sample sequenced in a study of cytotoxic CD8 clonotypes in ibrutinib-treated CLL (dated by TCRdb to the early 2020s). The method behind the library was the immunoSEQ multiplex PCR assay. Drawn from immuneACCESS, this table holds only the in-frame rearrangements with V and J called that TCRdb kept. Clones are partly lost; checked studies trace under half to an unresolved V gene and leave the rest unexplained. In all, the sample holds approximately 15,000 clones, and 55% to 70% of those were seen once. About an eighth of the sample rests with the top ten. Sample: PBMCs, taken before ibrutinib treatment. The receptors come from a human donor with chronic lymphocytic leukemia.

The CDR3 sequence is CASSFNRAEAFF. The CDR3 DNA sequence: TGTGCCAGCAGCTTTAACCGGGCCGAAGCTTTCTTT. The V call is TRBV5-4, the J call TRBJ1-1; D gene ambiguous. Trimming cost V 2 bases and J 8 bases, with 10 bases left between them. CDR3 length: 12 residues. Per the germline V gene, CDR1 is SGHNT and CDR2 is YYREEE (reference sequence).

The J gene is TRBJ1-4, the V gene TRBV15; weak D call: TRBD1 (5 bases). The V gene's germline CDR1 is LNHNV and CDR2 YYDKDF (reference sequence). The CDR3 runs to 15 residues. V was trimmed by 1 base and J by 7 bases, leaving 13 bases between them. The CDR3 region has the DNA TGTGCCACCAGCAGAGCGGGGGTTGGGGGTGAAAAACTGTTTTTT. This sequence encodes CATSRAGVGGEKLFF.

V gene TRBV27 combines with J gene TRBJ1-1; D is ambiguous. The CDR3 totals 13 residues. The V and J ends lost 0 bases and 0 bases respectively, with 2 bases between them. Per the germline V gene, CDR1 is MNHEY and CDR2 is SMNVEV (reference sequence). Here the CDR3 DNA reads TGTGCCAGCAGTTTATCAGTGAACACTGAAGCTTTCTTT. Residues: CASSLSVNTEAFF.

This chain links TRBV19 with TRBJ2-1, with D maybe TRBD2 (6 bases). Germline CDR1 LNHDA, CDR2 SQIVND (reference sequence). CDR3 size: 14 residues. V was shortened by 3 bases and J by 10 bases, with 16 bases between the two germline ends. CDR3 sequence reads: CASSISGVAEEQFF. Written as DNA, the CDR3 is TGTGCCAGTAGTATCAGTGGGGTAGCGGAGGAGCAGTTCTTC.

V gene TRBV7-2 combines with J gene TRBJ2-7; tentatively, D is TRBD1 or TRBD2 (5 bases each). Germline V CDR1 and CDR2: SGHTA, FQGNSA. The CDR3 spans 17 residues. V lost 5 bases to trimming and J lost 0 bases, with 20 bases between them. The CDR3 here is CASSLGRGPPLSYEQYF. In nucleotides, the CDR3 is TGTGCCAGCAGCCTTGGAAGGGGACCGCCCCTCTCCTACGAGCAGTACTTC.

The rearrangement joins TRBV29-1 to TRBJ1-2; 7 nucleotides align to TRBD1. Trimming cost V 7 bases and J 2 bases; bases outside gene matches: 10. Germline V gives CDR1 SQVTM, CDR2 ANQGSEA. The CDR3 has 14 amino acids. CDR3: CSAGGGQTNYGYTF. CDR3 coding DNA: TGCAGCGCAGGGGGGGGACAGACAAACTATGGCTACACCTTC.

V usage is TRBV5-1 and J usage is TRBJ2-2; D is uncertain. CDR3 length: 13 amino acids. Germline CDR1 SGHRS, CDR2 YFSETQ. Trimming left V 2 bases short and J 4 bases short, with 6 bases between. This chain's CDR3 is CASSFVRTGELFF. CDR3 sequence (DNA): TGCGCCAGCAGCTTCGTCCGCACCGGGGAGCTGTTTTTT. Complete variable domain (other parts from reference TRBV5-1 and TRBJ2-2): KAGVTQTPRYLIKTRGQQVTLSCSPISGHRSVSWYQQTPGQGLQFLFEYFSETQRNKGNFPGRFSGRQFSNSRSEMNVSTLELGDSALYLCASSFVRTGELFFGEGSRLTVL.

The chain links TRBV7-2 to TRBJ2-1, with D unresolved. V was shortened by 2 bases and J by 4 bases, with 15 bases between the two germline ends. The CDR3 has 16 residues. The V gene's germline CDR1 is SGHTA and CDR2 FQGNSA. The DNA for the CDR3 is TGTGCCAGCAGCTTATCCATGGGCTGGCAGTACAATGAGCAGTTCTTC. Its translation is CASSLSMGWQYNEQFF.

The rearrangement uses TRBV7-9 and TRBJ2-7; D may be TRBD2 (5 bases). V lost 4 bases and J 4 bases, leaving 11 bases between the germline ends. There are 13 residues in the CDR3. Germline V gene sequence: CDR1 SEHNR, CDR2 FQNEAQ (reference sequence). CDR3 nucleotides: TGTGCCAGCAGCTCCCGGGATCGATACGAGCAGTACGTC. Translation: CASSSRDRYEQYV.

This clone has more than one count but fewer than ten. The genes are TRBV11-2 and TRBJ2-1; no clear D gene. Trimming removed 4 bases at V and 5 bases at J, with 9 bases between. The CDR3 spans 13 residues. Germline loops: CDR1 SGHAT, CDR2 FQNNGV. The CDR3 protein is CASSSNSNNEQFF. In nucleotides, the CDR3 is TGTGCCAGCAGCTCGAACTCAAACAATGAGCAGTTCTTC.

This clone was counted only a few times. The chain uses TRBV4-2 and TRBJ2-3; D gene ambiguous. There are 15 residues in the CDR3. Germline V gives CDR1 LGHNA, CDR2 YNFKEQ. V was shortened by 0 bases and J by 2 bases, with 9 bases between the two germline ends. Here the CDR3 reads CASSQEVRSTDTQYF. The CDR3 DNA follows: TGTGCCAGCAGCCAAGAGGTTCGGTCCACAGATACGCAGTATTTT.

Sample share makes this clone medium-sized (0.01 to 0.1%). This chain connects TRBV6-1 to TRBJ2-7; TRBD1 matches 9 bases. CDR3 length: 15 residues. CDR1 is MNHNS and CDR2 is SASEGT in the germline V gene. Trimming removed 6 bases from V and 7 bases from J; junction bases left unmatched: 13. The CDR3 bases are TGTGCCAGCAGCCTCGCCGGGACAGGGTCATATGAGCAGTACGTC. Translated: CASSLAGTGSYEQYV.

This clone has a handful of counts. The chain links TRBV5-1 to TRBJ1-2; D gene uncertain. In germline, CDR1 is SGHRS, CDR2 YFSETQ. The CDR3 totals 13 residues. Trimming pared 3 bases from V and 8 bases from J, leaving 14 bases between. The CDR3 spells CASSSVTEKGYTF. DNA for the CDR3: TGCGCCAGCAGCTCAGTAACAGAAAAGGGCTACACCTTC. Full variable domain (missing parts from reference TRBV5-1 and TRBJ1-2): KAGVTQTPRYLIKTRGQQVTLSCSPISGHRSVSWYQQTPGQGLQFLFEYFSETQRNKGNFPGRFSGRQFSNSRSEMNVSTLELGDSALYLCASSSVTEKGYTFGSGTRLTVV.

This clone was recorded a few times. The chain joins TRBV5-1 to TRBJ2-2, with D possibly matching TRBD1 (5 bases). The CDR3 extends over 15 amino acids. In germline, CDR1 is SGHRS, CDR2 YFSETQ. V was clipped by 1 base and J by 4 bases, with 11 bases between them. The CDR3 DNA is TGCGCCAGCAGCTTGACCCAGGGTGGCACCGGGGAGCTGTTTTTT. Its translation: CASSLTQGGTGELFF.

Sample share makes this clone medium-sized. This chain links TRBV28 with TRBJ2-1; 12 bases match TRBD2. After removal of 6 bases from V and 6 bases from J, the junction contained 9 bases not matched to a gene. CDR3 size: 16 residues. The germline gives CDR1 MDHEN, CDR2 SYDVKM. The CDR3 region is CASRPGLAGKINEQFF. As DNA, the CDR3 is TGTGCCAGCAGGCCAGGACTAGCGGGGAAGATCAATGAGCAGTTCTTC.

The J gene is TRBJ1-5, the V gene TRBV7-9; 7 bases map to TRBD1. V lost 5 bases, J lost 1 base, and 2 bases stayed unmatched. The CDR3 covers 14 residues. Germline V gene lookup returns CDR1 SEHNR and CDR2 FQNEAQ (reference sequence). CDR3 coding DNA: TGTGCCAGCAGCCTGGGACAGAGCAATCAGCCCCAGCATTTT. The encoded protein is CASSLGQSNQPQHF.

This clone was counted a few times. The V gene is TRBV5-4, the J gene TRBJ1-2; D is uncertain. V lost 0 bases, J lost 4 bases, and 4 bases lay in between. Germline CDR1 reads SGHNT; CDR2 reads YYREEE (reference sequence). The CDR3 runs 12 residues. The CDR3 reads CASSLDTYGYTF. The CDR3 DNA reads TGTGCCAGCAGCTTGGACACCTATGGCTACACCTTC.

This clone was observed a single time. CDR3 amino acids: CARSFRPERGSSTDTQYF. The CDR3 nucleotides are TGTGCCAGAAGCTTCCGCCCCGAGCGGGGATCTAGCACAGATACGCAGTATTTT. The chain is built from TRBV5-3 and TRBJ2-3; 7 bases line up with TRBD2. TRBV5-3 is flagged as an ORF with uncertain function. V lost 2 bases, J lost 0 bases, and 12 bases stayed unmatched. The CDR3 sequence is 18 residues long.

The CDR3 reads CASSLGGSADYGYTF. CDR3 sequence (DNA): TGTGCCAGCAGCTTGGGCGGTTCAGCGGACTATGGCTACACCTTC. This sequence joins TRBV5-4 and TRBJ1-2, with D hard to call. The V and J ends lost 0 bases and 3 bases respectively, with 12 bases between them. CDR1 is SGHNT and CDR2 is YYREEE in the germline V gene (reference sequence). This CDR3 comprises 15 residues.

The J gene is TRBJ1-5, the V gene TRBV5-6; D gene ambiguous. The CDR3 covers 15 residues. V lost 4 bases, J lost 2 bases, and 13 bases lay in between. The V gene's germline CDR1 is SGHDT and CDR2 YYEEEE. CDR3 DNA: TGTGCCAGCAGCGTCAGAAGAACGGGCAATCAGCCCCAGCATTTT. The encoded protein is CASSVRRTGNQPQHF. Drawing the rest from reference TRBV5-6 and TRBJ1-5, the complete variable domain is DAGVTQSPTHLIKTRGQQVTLRCSPKSGHDTVSWYQQALGQGPQFIFQYYEEEERQRGNFPDRFSGHQFPNYSSELNVNALLLGDSALYLCASSVRRTGNQPQHFGDGTRLSIL.

The chain uses TRBV6-5 and TRBJ1-2, with D hard to call. Germline CDR1 MNHEY, CDR2 SVGAGI. Trimming took off 5 bases at V and 0 bases at J, with 7 bases between the two ends. CDR3 length: 13 amino acids. As DNA, the CDR3 is TGTGCCAGCAGTAGTGGAGCTAACTATGGCTACACCTTC. It codes for CASSSGANYGYTF.